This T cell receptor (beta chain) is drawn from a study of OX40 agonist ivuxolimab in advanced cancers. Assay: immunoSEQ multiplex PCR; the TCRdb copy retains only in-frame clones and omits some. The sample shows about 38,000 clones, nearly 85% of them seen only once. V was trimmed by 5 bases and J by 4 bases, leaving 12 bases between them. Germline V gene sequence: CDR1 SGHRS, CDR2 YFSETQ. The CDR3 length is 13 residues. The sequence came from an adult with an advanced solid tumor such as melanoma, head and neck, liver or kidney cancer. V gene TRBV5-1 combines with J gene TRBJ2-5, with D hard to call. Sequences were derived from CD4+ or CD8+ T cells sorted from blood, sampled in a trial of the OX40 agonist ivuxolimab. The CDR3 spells CASSLARGETQYF. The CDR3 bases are TGCGCCAGCAGTCTCGCTAGAGGAGAGACCCAGTACTTC.